The rows below give T cell receptor beta chains drawn from one sample of a study of CD8 T cells in ankylosing spondylitis. TCRdb reprocessed the 5' RACE reads with MiXCR, giving one entry per CDR3 protein. The sample has a few hundred thousand distinct CDR3 sequences; around 20% are singletons. The specimen was blood, either unsorted or a sorted T cell fraction (not recorded which). The receptors come from a female donor with ankylosing spondylitis or in good health (not recorded which). Both conserved end residues are part of each CDR3. D genes are given only for firm matches. Clone size is given for some rows only: seen once, a few or many times, or a class if the clone is expanded.

v_gene	j_gene	len	abundance	d_gene	CDR3nt	CDR3aa
TRBV27	TRBJ2-3	15	-	TRBD2	TGTGCCAGCAGTTTGACTAGCGGGATGGTCGTTACGCAGTATTTT	CASSLTSGMVVTQYF
TRBV19	TRBJ2-7	14	-	-	TGTGCCAGTAGTCAGGACGCAGAGGTTTACGAGCAGTACTTC	CASSQDAEVYEQYF
TRBV15	TRBJ2-1	17	-	-	TGTGCCACCAGCAGGCGGGGTGCGGGAATGGGCTACAATGAGCAGTTCTTC	CATSRRGAGMGYNEQFF
TRBV30	TRBJ2-5	10	many	-	TGTGCCTGGAGTGTGGATACCCAGTACTTC	CAWSVDTQYF
TRBV25-1	TRBJ1-6	15	-	TRBD1	TGTGCCAGCAGTGAAGTAGGGACAGGGGATTCACCCCTCCACTTT	CASSEVGTGDSPLHF
TRBV20-1	TRBJ1-2	14	many	-	TGCAGTGCTACGCGTGGAGAGCGGATCTATGGCTACACCTTC	CSATRGERIYGYTF
TRBV29-1	TRBJ1-4	15	-	TRBD1	TGCAGCGTTTCCCAGGGGGGGGCCGAGGGTGAAAAACTGTTTTTT	CSVSQGGAEGEKLFF
TRBV7-9	TRBJ2-2	15	-	-	TGTGCCAGCAGCTCGACTAGACCAAACACCGGGGAGCTGTTTTTT	CASSSTRPNTGELFF
TRBV30	TRBJ2-1	12	-	-	TGTGCCTGGAGCCCAGAGAATTATGAGCAGTTCTTC	CAWSPENYEQFF
TRBV20-1	TRBJ2-5	14	-	TRBD2	TGCAGTGTTCCGACTAGCGGGAGTTGGGAGACCCAGTACTTC	CSVPTSGSWETQYF
TRBV9	TRBJ2-3	16	-	TRBD1	TGTGCCAGCAGCTCACGACAGGGAAGGGGCACAGATACGCAGTATTTT	CASSSRQGRGTDTQYF
TRBV27	TRBJ2-3	13	-	-	TGTGCCAGTTATGGACTGCGAGGAGATACGCAGTATTTT	CASYGLRGDTQYF
TRBV20-1	TRBJ2-5	11	-	-	TGCAGTGCTAGTGACGGTTGGACCCAGTACTTC	CSASDGWTQYF
TRBV11-2	TRBJ1-2	18	once	-	TGTGCCAGCAGCGTACACAGGGTTTCAAGGCTACGTAACTATGGCTACACCTTC	CASSVHRVSRLRNYGYTF
TRBV19	TRBJ1-2	16	few	TRBD1	TGTGCCAGTAGTATCTCTTCGACAGGGGTGAACTATGGCTACACCTTC	CASSISSTGVNYGYTF
TRBV12-3/TRBV12-4	TRBJ2-7	14	few	-	TGTGCCAGCAGTTTCGGGGGATCCGCCTACGAGCAGTACTTC	CASSFGGSAYEQYF
TRBV7-8	TRBJ1-1	14	-	-	TGTGCCAGCAGCTTAGCGGGCAGGTTCACTGAAGCTTTCTTT	CASSLAGRFTEAFF
TRBV6-1	TRBJ2-7	14	-	TRBD2	TGTGCCAGCCAGTGGGCTAGCGGCACCTACGAGCAGTACTTC	CASQWASGTYEQYF
TRBV9	TRBJ2-1	16	few	TRBD1	TGTGCCAGCAGCGACCGACAGGGGCCTGTCACAAATGAGCAGTTCTTC	CASSDRQGPVTNEQFF
TRBV10-3	TRBJ2-2	14	few	TRBD2	TGTGCCATCAAGGCCCGGGAGGACACCGGGGAGCTGTTTTTT	CAIKAREDTGELFF
TRBV29-1	TRBJ2-1	13	-	-	TGCAGCGTTGGGTCCTCAGCCCCAAATGAGCAGTTCTTC	CSVGSSAPNEQFF